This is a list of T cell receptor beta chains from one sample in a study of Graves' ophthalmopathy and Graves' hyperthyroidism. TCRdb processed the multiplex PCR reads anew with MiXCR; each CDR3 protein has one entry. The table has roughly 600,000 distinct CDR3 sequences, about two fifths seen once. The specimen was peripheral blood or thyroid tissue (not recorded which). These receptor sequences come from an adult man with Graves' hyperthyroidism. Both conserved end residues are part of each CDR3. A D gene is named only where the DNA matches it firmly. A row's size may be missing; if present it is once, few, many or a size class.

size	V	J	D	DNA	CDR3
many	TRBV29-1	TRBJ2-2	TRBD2	TGCAGCGTTGGTCCTAGCGGGGGGAACACCGGGGAGCTGTTTTTT	CSVGPSGGNTGELFF
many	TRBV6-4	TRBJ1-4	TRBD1	TGTGCCAGCAGTGACGGGGACAGGGTAGAAAAACTGTTTTTT	CASSDGDRVEKLFF
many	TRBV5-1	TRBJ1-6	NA	TGCGCCAGCAGGAGCGGGTCCGGGAGCTATAATTCACCCCTCCACTTT	CASRSGSGSYNSPLHF
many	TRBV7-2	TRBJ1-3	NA	TGTGCCAGCAGCTTGCAGGAGTTTGGAAACACCATATATTTT	CASSLQEFGNTIYF
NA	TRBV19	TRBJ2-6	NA	TGTGCCAGTAGTATCCTAGGGGCCAACGTCCTGACTTTC	CASSILGANVLTF
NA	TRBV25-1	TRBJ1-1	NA	TGTGCCAGCAGTGAAGGGGGGGGCGGGGGCACTGAAGCTTTCTTT	CASSEGGGGGTEAFF
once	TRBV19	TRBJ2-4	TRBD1	TGTGCCAGTAGTACGGCCGGGACAGGGGCCAAAAACATTCAGTACTTC	CASSTAGTGAKNIQYF
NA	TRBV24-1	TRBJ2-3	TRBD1	TGTGCCACTGGGACAGGGTACACAGATACGCAGTATTTT	CATGTGYTDTQYF
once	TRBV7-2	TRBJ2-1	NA	TGTGCCAGCAGCTTAGAAGGCGGAGGAGTGGGTAATGAGCAGTTCTTC	CASSLEGGGVGNEQFF
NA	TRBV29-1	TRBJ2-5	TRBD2	TGCAGTTTTTCTAGCGGGGAGGAGACCCAGTACTTC	CSFSSGEETQYF
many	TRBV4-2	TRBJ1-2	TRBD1	TGTGCCAGCAGCCAAGAGGGGGACAGGGGGGACTATGGCTACACCTTC	CASSQEGDRGDYGYTF
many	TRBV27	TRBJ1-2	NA	TGTGCCAGCAGTAGGGCAGGGGACGGCTACACCTTC	CASSRAGDGYTF
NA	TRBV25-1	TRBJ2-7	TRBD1	TGTGCCAGCAGTTACAATTGGGACAGGGAAGCGGTTTCCTACGAGCAGTACTTC	CASSYNWDREAVSYEQYF
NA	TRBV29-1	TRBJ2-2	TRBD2	TGCAGCGGGGGGAGGGGCGGGGAGCTGTTTTTT	CSGGRGGELFF
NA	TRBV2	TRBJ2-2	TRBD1	TGTGCCAGCAGTGGGGACAGGTGGTCCGGGGAGCTGTTTTTT	CASSGDRWSGELFF
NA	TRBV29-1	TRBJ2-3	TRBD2	TGCAGCGTGACTAGCCCATCTAGCACAGATACGCAGTATTTT	CSVTSPSSTDTQYF
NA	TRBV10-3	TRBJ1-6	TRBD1	TGTGCCATCAGTGAGAGTACAGGGGTGGATTCACCCCTCCACTTT	CAISESTGVDSPLHF
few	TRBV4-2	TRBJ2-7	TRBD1	TGTGCCTGGAGTGTGTCGGGACAGGGGACGAAAAACGAGCAGTACTTC	CAWSVSGQGTKNEQYF
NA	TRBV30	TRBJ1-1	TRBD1	TGTGCCTGGACCGGACAGGGAAACACTGAAGCTTTCTTT	CAWTGQGNTEAFF